A single T cell receptor (beta chain) is shown here with its context. The antigen remains unidentified. The data were taken from a study of T cells in narcolepsy. General study results and limits: Blood of same and different patients, but not healthy controls, reportedly held recurring autoreactive clonotypes.

Germline V gives CDR1 SGHTA, CDR2 FQGTGA. Losses at the gene ends were 4 bases for V and 2 bases for J; bases not matched to a gene: 0. This CDR3 has 13 amino acids. The protocol was immunoSEQ multiplex PCR, while the TCRdb copy is restricted to in-frame clones and leaves out a portion. The sample has 25,000 to 30,000 clones, 75% to 80% seen once. The chain joins TRBV7-3 to TRBJ1-2; 8 nucleotides agree with TRBD1. The receptor was derived from a human donor with narcolepsy. Material: CD45RA- memory CD4+ T cells from PBMCs. DNA of the CDR3: TGTGCCAGCAGCTCAGGGGGCAACTATGGCTACACCTTC. It translates to CASSSGGNYGYTF.